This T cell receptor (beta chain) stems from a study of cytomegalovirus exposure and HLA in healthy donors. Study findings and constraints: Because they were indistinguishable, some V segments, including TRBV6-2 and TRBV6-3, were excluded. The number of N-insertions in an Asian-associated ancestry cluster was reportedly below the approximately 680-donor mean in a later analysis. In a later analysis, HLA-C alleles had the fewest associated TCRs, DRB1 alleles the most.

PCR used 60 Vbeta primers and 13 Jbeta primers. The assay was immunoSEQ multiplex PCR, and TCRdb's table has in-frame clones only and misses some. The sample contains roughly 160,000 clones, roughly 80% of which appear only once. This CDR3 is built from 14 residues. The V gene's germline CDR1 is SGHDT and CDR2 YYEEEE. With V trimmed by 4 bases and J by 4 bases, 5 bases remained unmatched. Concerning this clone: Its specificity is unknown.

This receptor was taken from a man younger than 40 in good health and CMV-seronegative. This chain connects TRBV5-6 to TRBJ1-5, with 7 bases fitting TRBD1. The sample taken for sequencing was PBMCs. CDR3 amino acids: CASSRGTANQPQHF. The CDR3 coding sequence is TGTGCCAGCAGCCGAGGGACAGCGAATCAGCCCCAGCATTTT.